Below, 18 T cell receptor beta chains from the same sample are listed, as sequenced in a study of blood T cell repertoires in COVID-19. TCRdb's table, derived via immunoSEQ multiplex PCR, lists solely in-frame clones and lacks some. This table holds under 250,000 clones, about 89% found once. Sequenced material: peripheral blood. These receptors were obtained from an older woman who had recovered from COVID-19.

The CDR3 nucleotides read TGTGCCAGTAGTAACGGACAGGGGTTAGCCAAAAACATTCAGTACTTC. It yields the protein CASSNGQGLAKNIQYF. The chain is built from TRBV19 and TRBJ2-4, with 9 bases identical to TRBD1. The germline CDR1 and CDR2 sequences are LNHDA and SQIVND (reference sequence). V was clipped by 4 bases and J by 0 bases; unmatched bases: 4. The CDR3 runs to 16 residues.

This clone was observed once. The chain is built from TRBV7-2 and TRBJ1-1, with 10 bases lining up with TRBD1. Germline CDR1 SGHTA, CDR2 FQGNSA. Unmatched junction bases numbered 2, after V lost 6 bases and J lost 1 base. This CDR3 has 14 amino acids. CDR3 in DNA: TGTGCCAGCAGTCGGGACAGGGGGAACACTGAAGCTTTCTTT. It codes for CASSRDRGNTEAFF. Using reference TRBV7-2 and TRBJ1-1 for the parts outside the CDR3, the full variable domain is GAGVSQSPSNKVTEKGKDVELRCDPISGHTALYWYRQSLGQGLEFLIYFQGNSAPDKSGLPSDRFSAERTGGSVSTLTIQRTQQEDSAVYLCASSRDRGNTEAFFGQGTRLTVV.

Remarks on this clone: This CDR3 is also generated by other DNA sequences in the sample. This chain joins TRBV18 and TRBJ1-3, with 7 bases fitting TRBD1. The CDR3 is 15 residues long. Germline V gene sequence: CDR1 KGHSH, CDR2 LQKENI. Trimming removed 3 bases from V and 0 bases from J; junction bases left unmatched: 2. In DNA, the CDR3 is TGTGCCAGCTCACCCCGGACAGGCTCTGGAAACACCATATATTTT. Translating gives CASSPRTGSGNTIYF.

The chain employs TRBV3-1 (or the pseudogene TRBV3-2) and TRBJ2-3, with 7 bases lining up with TRBD2. Unmatched junction bases numbered 9, after V lost 1 base and J lost 2 bases. Germline V CDR1 and CDR2: LGHDT, YNNKEL (reference sequence). This CDR3 comprises 17 residues. The CDR3 is CASSQVGGWPHTDTQYF. The CDR3 coding sequence is TGTGCCAGCAGCCAAGTCGGGGGGTGGCCCCACACAGATACGCAGTATTTT.

This clone was picked up one time. V and J are TRBV2 and TRBJ1-2; TRBD1 matches 9 bases. There are 16 residues in the CDR3. The germline V gene encodes CDR1 SNHLY and CDR2 FYNNEI. J was trimmed by 0 bases and V by 8 bases; bases with no gene match: 10. The chain's CDR3 is CASLRGQGIANYGYTF. CDR3 nucleotide sequence: TGTGCCAGCCTGAGGGGACAGGGTATTGCTAACTATGGCTACACCTTC. The entire variable domain, with the rest obtained from reference TRBV2 and TRBJ1-2, is as follows: EPEVTQTPSHQVTQMGQEVILRCVPISNHLYFYWYRQILGQKVEFLVSFYNNEISEKSEIFDDQFSVERPDGSNFTLKIRSTKLEDSAMYFCASLRGQGIANYGYTFGSGTRLTVV.

In this sample, this clone turned up a few times. V is TRBV19 and J is TRBJ1-2; no firm D call. V lost 6 bases and J 3 bases, leaving 8 bases between the germline ends. The germline gives CDR1 LNHDA, CDR2 SQIVND (reference sequence). The CDR3 runs to 12 residues. The CDR3: CASSDTYYGYTF. The CDR3, as DNA: TGTGCCAGTAGCGACACTTACTATGGCTACACCTTC.

The chain is built from TRBV6-5 and TRBJ2-6; D is perhaps TRBD2 (5 bases). This CDR3 spans 15 amino acids. The germline CDR1 and CDR2 sequences are MNHEY and SVGAGI. The V end lost 2 bases, the J end lost 4 bases, and 9 bases lay between the germline ends. The DNA of the CDR3 is TGTGCCAGCAGTTACGCGAGGGCGGGGGCCAACGTCCTGACTTTC. Encoded protein: CASSYARAGANVLTF.

The V and J genes are TRBV20-1 and TRBJ2-7; TRBD1 matches 7 bases. The CDR3 runs to 11 residues. V shed 6 bases, J shed 3 bases, and the junction held 2 bases outside the gene matches. Germline CDR1 is DFQATT and CDR2 is SNEGSKA (reference sequence). The CDR3 DNA reads TGCAGTGCCAGGACAGGCTACGAGCAGTACTTC. It yields the protein CSARTGYEQYF.

J is TRBJ1-1 and V is TRBV5-8; 8 bases match TRBD1. There are 15 residues in the CDR3. After removal of 2 bases from V and 0 bases from J, the junction contained 3 bases not matched to a gene. Germline-derived CDR1 and CDR2 are SGHTS and YDEGEE. This CDR3 is CASSFYRGMNTEAFF. CDR3 in DNA: TGTGCCAGCAGCTTCTACAGGGGGATGAACACTGAAGCTTTCTTT.

The chain couples TRBV5-1 to TRBJ1-3; D not resolved. V was shortened by 1 base and J by 11 bases, with 19 bases between the two germline ends. Germline V lookup: CDR1 SGHRS, CDR2 YFSETQ. This CDR3 has 15 residues. The CDR3 DNA follows: TGCGCCAGCAGCTTGCGGCCAGCGAGCGATGTGGCCATATATTTT. It encodes CASSLRPASDVAIYF.

The rearrangement links TRBV28 to TRBJ2-5; tentatively, D is TRBD2 (5 bases). The CDR3 sequence is 11 residues long. Between the trimmed V and J ends, which lost 8 bases and 1 base, there was a span of 5 bases. In germline, CDR1 is MDHEN, CDR2 SYDVKM. DNA for the CDR3: TGTGCCAGCGGACTCCAAGAGACCCAGTACTTC. Translated, it gives CASGLQETQYF.

A single count supports this clone. The rearrangement links TRBV5-4 to TRBJ1-2, with TRBD1 identical over 10 bases. This CDR3 is 14 amino acids long. Unmatched junction bases numbered 4, after V lost 4 bases and J lost 4 bases. Germline V gene data show CDR1 as SGHNT and CDR2 as YYREEE (reference sequence). The CDR3 loop reads CASSQDRGVYGYTF. DNA for the CDR3: TGTGCCAGCAGCCAGGACAGGGGGGTCTATGGCTACACCTTC. Looking up the rest from reference TRBV5-4 and TRBJ1-2 gives the full variable domain: ETGVTQSPTHLIKTRGQQVTLRCSSQSGHNTVSWYQQALGQGPQFIFQYYREEENGRGNFPPRFSGLQFPNYSSELNVNALELDDSALYLCASSQDRGVYGYTFGSGTRLTVV.

This rearrangement joins TRBV5-1 to TRBJ2-2, with 8 positions matching TRBD2. In germline, CDR1 is SGHRS, CDR2 YFSETQ. The CDR3 is made up of 16 amino acids. Unmatched junction bases numbered 14, after V lost 6 bases and J lost 7 bases. The CDR3 DNA sequence: TGCGCCAGCACCATCTCGGGCGGGAGGACTGACGGGGAGCTGTTTTTT. Its translation is CASTISGGRTDGELFF.

CDR3 residues: CASSQQPGQGAYEQYF. CDR3 sequence (DNA): TGTGCCAGCAGCCAACAACCGGGACAGGGGGCCTACGAGCAGTACTTC. This chain connects TRBV4-2 to TRBJ2-7, with 11 bases lining up with TRBD1. Germline loops: CDR1 LGHNA, CDR2 YNFKEQ. This CDR3 is built from 16 residues. Unmatched junction bases numbered 5, after V lost 2 bases and J lost 2 bases.

The chain employs TRBV15 and TRBJ1-4; D is undetermined. This CDR3 region has 15 residues. Germline loops: CDR1 LNHNV, CDR2 YYDKDF (reference sequence). Trimming removed 1 base from V and 3 bases from J, with 9 bases in between. CDR3 bases: TGTGCCACCAGCAGAGGACTCGAGGCTAATGAAAAACTGTTTTTT. Translating gives CATSRGLEANEKLFF.

This chain connects TRBV19 to TRBJ2-6; 7 nucleotides align to TRBD2. CDR1 is LNHDA and CDR2 is SQIVND in the germline V gene (reference sequence). This CDR3 contains 16 residues. V dropped 11 bases and J dropped 1; count of bases not matched to a gene: 11. In DNA form, the CDR3 reads TGTGCCGCAGGAGGGAGGGGTTTGTCTGGGGCCAACGTCCTGACTTTC. Protein: CAAGGRGLSGANVLTF.

The chain has TRBV20-1 and TRBJ1-5; TRBD1 is a possible D gene (5 bases). The CDR3 runs 13 residues. Trimming took 3 bases from V and 1 from J, leaving 7 bases between them. Germline-derived CDR1 and CDR2 are DFQATT and SNEGSKA (reference sequence). CDR3 loop: CSASRGSNQPQHF. CDR3 coding DNA: TGCAGTGCTAGTCGGGGGAGCAATCAGCCCCAGCATTTT.

This rearrangement joins TRBV7-8 to TRBJ1-1, with 9 positions matching TRBD1. This CDR3 contains 13 residues. V shed 9 bases and J 5 bases; nucleotides not matched to a gene: 7. The germline CDR1 and CDR2 sequences are SGHVS and FQNEAQ. The CDR3 sequence: CASVGTGLTEAFF. The CDR3 region has the DNA TGTGCCAGTGTCGGGACAGGGTTGACTGAAGCTTTCTTT. The whole variable domain, filled in from reference TRBV7-8 and TRBJ1-1, reads GAGVSQSPRYKVAKRGQDVALRCDPISGHVSLFWYQQALGQGPEFLTYFQNEAQLDKSGLPSDRFFAERPEGSVSTLKIQRTQQEDSAVYLCASVGTGLTEAFFGQGTRLTVV.